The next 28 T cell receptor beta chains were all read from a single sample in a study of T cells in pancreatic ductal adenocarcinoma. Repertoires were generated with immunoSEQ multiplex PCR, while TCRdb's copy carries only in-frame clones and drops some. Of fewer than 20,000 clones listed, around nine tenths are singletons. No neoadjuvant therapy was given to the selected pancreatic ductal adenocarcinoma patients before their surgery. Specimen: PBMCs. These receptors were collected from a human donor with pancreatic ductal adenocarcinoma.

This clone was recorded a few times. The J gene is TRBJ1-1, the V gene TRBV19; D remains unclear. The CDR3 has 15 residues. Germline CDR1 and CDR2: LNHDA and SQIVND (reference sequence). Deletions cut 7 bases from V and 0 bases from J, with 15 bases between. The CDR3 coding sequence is TGTGCCAGTACCCCCTTTCCAGCCATGAACACTGAAGCTTTCTTT. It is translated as CASTPFPAMNTEAFF.

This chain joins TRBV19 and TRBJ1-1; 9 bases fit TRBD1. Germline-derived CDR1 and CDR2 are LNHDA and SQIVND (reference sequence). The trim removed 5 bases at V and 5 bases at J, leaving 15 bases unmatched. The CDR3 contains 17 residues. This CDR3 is CASSAFPGQGGGTEAFF. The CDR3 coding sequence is TGTGCCAGTAGTGCTTTCCCGGGACAGGGAGGAGGGACTGAAGCTTTCTTT.

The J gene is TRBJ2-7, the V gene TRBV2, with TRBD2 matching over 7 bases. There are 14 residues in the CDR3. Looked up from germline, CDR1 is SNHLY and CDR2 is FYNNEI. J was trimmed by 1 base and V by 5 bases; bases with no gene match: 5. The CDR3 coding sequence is TGTGCCAGCAGTACCCAGGGAGGGTCCTACGAGCAGTACTTC. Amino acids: CASSTQGGSYEQYF.

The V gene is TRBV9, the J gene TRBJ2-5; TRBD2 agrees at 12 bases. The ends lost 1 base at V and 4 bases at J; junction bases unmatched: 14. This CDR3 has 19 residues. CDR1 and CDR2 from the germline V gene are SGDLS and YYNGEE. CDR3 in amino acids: CASSVSLGLAGGPPETQYF. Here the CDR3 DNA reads TGTGCCAGCAGCGTATCCCTCGGGCTAGCGGGAGGGCCGCCAGAGACCCAGTACTTC.

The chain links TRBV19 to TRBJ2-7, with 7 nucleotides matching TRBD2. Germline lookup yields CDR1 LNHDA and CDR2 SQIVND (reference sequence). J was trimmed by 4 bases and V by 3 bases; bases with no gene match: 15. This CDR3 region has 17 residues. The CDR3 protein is CASSICEECRDYYEQYF. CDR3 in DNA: TGTGCCAGTAGTATCTGTGAGGAGTGCAGGGACTATTACGAGCAGTACTTC.

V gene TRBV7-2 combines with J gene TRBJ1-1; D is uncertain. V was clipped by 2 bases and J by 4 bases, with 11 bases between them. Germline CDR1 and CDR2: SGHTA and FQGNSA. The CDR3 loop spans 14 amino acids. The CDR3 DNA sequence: TGTGCCAGCAGCTTAACTTCAGGTAGCACTGAAGCTTTCTTT. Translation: CASSLTSGSTEAFF.

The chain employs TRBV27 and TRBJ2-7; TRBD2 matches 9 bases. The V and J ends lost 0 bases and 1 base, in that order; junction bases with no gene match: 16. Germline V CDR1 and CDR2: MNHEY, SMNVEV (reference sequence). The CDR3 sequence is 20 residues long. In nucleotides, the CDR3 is TGTGCCAGCAGTTTATCCCCTCGCGGGAGGGCCGTTACGAGTTCCTACGAGCAGTACTTC. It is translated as CASSLSPRGRAVTSSYEQYF.

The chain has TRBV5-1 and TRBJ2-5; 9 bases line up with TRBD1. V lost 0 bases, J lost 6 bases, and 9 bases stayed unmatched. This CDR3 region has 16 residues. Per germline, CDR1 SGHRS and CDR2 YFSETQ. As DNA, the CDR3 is TGCGCCAGCAGCTTGGCAGAAGGGACAGGGTTACAGACCCAGTACTTC. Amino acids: CASSLAEGTGLQTQYF.

DNA of the CDR3: TGCGCCAGCAGCCAAGGAATAAGGACTAGCGGGAGTACTATCGCCTACGAGCAGTACTTC. As protein: CASSQGIRTSGSTIAYEQYF. The chain carries TRBV4-3 and TRBJ2-7; 13 nucleotides line up with TRBD2. This CDR3 has 20 amino acids. The germline V gene has CDR1 LGHNA and CDR2 YSLEER. J gave up 2 bases and V 1 base, and 14 bases lay outside the gene matches.

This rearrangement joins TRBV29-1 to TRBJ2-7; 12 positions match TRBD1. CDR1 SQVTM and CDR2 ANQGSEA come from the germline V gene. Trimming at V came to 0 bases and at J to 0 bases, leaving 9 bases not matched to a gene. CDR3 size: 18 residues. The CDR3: CSVEEIGDRGLYSYEQYF. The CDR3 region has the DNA TGCAGCGTTGAAGAAATAGGGGACAGGGGGCTCTACTCCTACGAGCAGTACTTC.

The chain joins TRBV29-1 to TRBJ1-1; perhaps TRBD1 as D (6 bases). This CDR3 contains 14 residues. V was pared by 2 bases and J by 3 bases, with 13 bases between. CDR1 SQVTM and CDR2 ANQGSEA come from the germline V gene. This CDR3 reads CSVESGASYTEAFF. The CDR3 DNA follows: TGCAGCGTTGAATCGGGGGCATCGTACACTGAAGCTTTCTTT.

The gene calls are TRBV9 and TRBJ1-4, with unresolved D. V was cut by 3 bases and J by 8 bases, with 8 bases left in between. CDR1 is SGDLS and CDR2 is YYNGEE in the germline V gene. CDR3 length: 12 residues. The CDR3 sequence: CASSAPPEKLFF. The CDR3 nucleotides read TGTGCCAGCAGCGCCCCTCCGGAAAAACTGTTTTTT. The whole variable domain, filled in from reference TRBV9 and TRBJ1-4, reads DSGVTQTPKHLITATGQRVTLRCSPRSGDLSVYWYQQSLDQGLQFLIQYYNGEERAKGNILERFSAQQFPDLHSELNLSSLELGDSALYFCASSAPPEKLFFGSGTQLSVL.

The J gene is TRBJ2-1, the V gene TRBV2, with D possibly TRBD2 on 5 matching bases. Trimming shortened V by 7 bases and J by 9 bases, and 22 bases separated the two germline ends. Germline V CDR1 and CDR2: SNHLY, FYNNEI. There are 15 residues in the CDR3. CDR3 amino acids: CASTQDSSSLSEQFF. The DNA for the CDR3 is TGTGCCAGCACTCAGGACTCCTCATCCCTCAGTGAGCAGTTCTTC.

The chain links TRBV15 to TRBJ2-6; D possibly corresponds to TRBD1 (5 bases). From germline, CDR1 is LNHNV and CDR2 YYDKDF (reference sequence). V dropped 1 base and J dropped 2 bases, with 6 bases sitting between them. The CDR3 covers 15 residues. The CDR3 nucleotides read TGTGCCACCAGCAGAGGGGGCGCTGGGGCCAACGTCCTGACTTTC. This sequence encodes CATSRGGAGANVLTF.

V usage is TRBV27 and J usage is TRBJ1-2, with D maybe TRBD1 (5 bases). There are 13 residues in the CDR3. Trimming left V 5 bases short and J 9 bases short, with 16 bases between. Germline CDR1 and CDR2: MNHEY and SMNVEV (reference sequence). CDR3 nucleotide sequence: TGTGCCAGCAGTCGAACAGGTGTGGATAGCTACACCTTC. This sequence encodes CASSRTGVDSYTF.

The CDR3 DNA follows: TGTGCCAGCAGTTTAATCACCCCAGATACGCAGTATTTT. Protein sequence: CASSLITPDTQYF. This rearrangement joins TRBV28 to TRBJ2-3; no firm D call. The CDR3 extends over 13 amino acids. V shed 2 bases and J shed 4 bases, with 7 bases lying between them. The germline V gene encodes CDR1 MDHEN and CDR2 SYDVKM.

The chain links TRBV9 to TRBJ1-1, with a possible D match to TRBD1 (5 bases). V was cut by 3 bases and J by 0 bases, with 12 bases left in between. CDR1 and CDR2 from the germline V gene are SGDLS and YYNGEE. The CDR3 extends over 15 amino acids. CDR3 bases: TGTGCCAGCAGCGCCCTGGGGGGGATGAACACTGAAGCTTTCTTT. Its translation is CASSALGGMNTEAFF.

In DNA, the CDR3 is TGTGCCAGTAGTACCCACTTCGGGGGCGATATCAGAACCCAGCATTTT. It is translated as CASSTHFGGDIRTQHF. The V call is TRBV19, the J call TRBJ1-5, with D possibly matching TRBD1 (6 bases). The CDR3 is 16 residues long. Trimming left V 4 bases short and J 11 bases short, with 24 bases between. Germline V gives CDR1 LNHDA, CDR2 SQIVND (reference sequence).

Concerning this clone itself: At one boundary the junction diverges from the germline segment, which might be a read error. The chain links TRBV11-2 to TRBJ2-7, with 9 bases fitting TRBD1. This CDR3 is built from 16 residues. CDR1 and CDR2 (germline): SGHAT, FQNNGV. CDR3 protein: CASSQEGQGLSYEQYF. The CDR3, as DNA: TGCGCCAGCAGCCAAGAGGGACAGGGATTATCCTACGAGCAGTACTTC.

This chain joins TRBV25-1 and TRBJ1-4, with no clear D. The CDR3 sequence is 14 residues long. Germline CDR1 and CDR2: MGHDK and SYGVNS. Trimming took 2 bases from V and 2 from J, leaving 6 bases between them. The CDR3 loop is CASSERTTNEKLFF. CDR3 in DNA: TGTGCCAGCAGTGAAAGGACTACTAATGAAAAACTGTTTTTT. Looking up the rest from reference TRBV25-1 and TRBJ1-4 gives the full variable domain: EADIYQTPRYLVIGTGKKITLECSQTMGHDKMYWYQQDPGMELHLIHYSYGVNSTEKGDLSSESTVSRIRTEHFPLTLESARPSHTSQYLCASSERTTNEKLFFGSGTQLSVL.

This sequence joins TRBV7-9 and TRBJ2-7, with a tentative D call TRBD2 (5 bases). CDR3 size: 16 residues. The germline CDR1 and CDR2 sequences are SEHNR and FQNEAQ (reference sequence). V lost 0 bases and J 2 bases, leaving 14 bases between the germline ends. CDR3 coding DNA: TGTGCCAGCAGCTTAGCGCCGGTCGGAGGCGCCTACGAGCAGTACTTC. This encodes CASSLAPVGGAYEQYF.

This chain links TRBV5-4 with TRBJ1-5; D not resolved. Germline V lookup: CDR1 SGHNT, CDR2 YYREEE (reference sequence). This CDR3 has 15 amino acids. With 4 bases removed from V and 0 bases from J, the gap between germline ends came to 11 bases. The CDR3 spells CASSPAADSNQPQHF. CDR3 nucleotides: TGTGCCAGCAGCCCGGCTGCAGATAGCAATCAGCCCCAGCATTTT.

CDR3 residues: CASSPAGGQEGYTF. The CDR3 coding sequence is TGTGCCAGTAGTCCCGCAGGGGGCCAAGAAGGCTACACCTTC. V is TRBV19 and J is TRBJ1-2; TRBD1 matches at 8 bases. The CDR3 has 14 amino acids. V gave up 5 bases and J gave up 8 bases; unmatched junction bases: 10. Germline CDR1 and CDR2: LNHDA and SQIVND (reference sequence).

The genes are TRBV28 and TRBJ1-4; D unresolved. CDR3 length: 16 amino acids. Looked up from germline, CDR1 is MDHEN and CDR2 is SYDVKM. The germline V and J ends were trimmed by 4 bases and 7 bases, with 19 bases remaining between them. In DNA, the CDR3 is TGTGCCAGCAGTTCCCCCGCGGGGATCTTCGGTGAAAAACTGTTTTTT. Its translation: CASSSPAGIFGEKLFF.

As DNA, the CDR3 is TGTGCCAGCAGTGATTCCGACAGCAATGAGCAGTTCTTC. It encodes CASSDSDSNEQFF. J is TRBJ2-1 and V is TRBV6-4, with D perhaps matching TRBD1 (5 bases). Germline values: CDR1 MRHNA, CDR2 SNTAGT. The CDR3 consists of 13 residues. Trimming removed 3 bases at V and 6 bases at J, with 9 bases between.

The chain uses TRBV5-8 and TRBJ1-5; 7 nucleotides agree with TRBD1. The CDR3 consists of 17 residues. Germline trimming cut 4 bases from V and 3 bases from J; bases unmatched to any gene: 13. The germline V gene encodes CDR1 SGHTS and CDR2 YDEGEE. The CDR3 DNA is TGTGCCAGCAGCCTAGGGGCGGACAGGTTATACAATCAGCCCCAGCATTTT. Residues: CASSLGADRLYNQPQHF.

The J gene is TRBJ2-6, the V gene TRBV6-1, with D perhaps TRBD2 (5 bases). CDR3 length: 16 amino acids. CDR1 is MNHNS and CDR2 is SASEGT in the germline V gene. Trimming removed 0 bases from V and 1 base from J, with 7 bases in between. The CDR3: CASSEARVSGANVLTF. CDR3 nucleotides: TGTGCCAGCAGTGAAGCGCGGGTTTCTGGGGCCAACGTCCTGACTTTC.

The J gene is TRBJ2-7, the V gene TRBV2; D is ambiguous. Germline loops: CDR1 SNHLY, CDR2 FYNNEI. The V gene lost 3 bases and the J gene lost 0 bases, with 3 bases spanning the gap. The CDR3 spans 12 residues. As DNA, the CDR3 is TGTGCCAGCAGTGATTTCTCCTACGAGCAGTACTTC. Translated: CASSDFSYEQYF.